The 8 T cell receptor beta chains given below trace back to one sample, sequenced in a study of OX40 agonist ivuxolimab in advanced cancers. Using immunoSEQ multiplex PCR, the repertoire was profiled, and TCRdb retains in-frame clones only, with some absent. Found here are tens of thousands of clones, 80% to 95% of them singletons; the top ten hold roughly 0.44%. The source was CD4+ or CD8+ T cells sorted from blood, collected in a trial of the OX40 agonist ivuxolimab. All receptors come from an adult with an advanced solid tumor such as melanoma, head and neck, liver or kidney cancer.

This chain joins TRBV6-5 and TRBJ2-1; D is perhaps TRBD2 (6 bases). The CDR3 contains 15 residues. Germline CDR1 MNHEY, CDR2 SVGAGI. Trimming stripped 0 bases from V and 3 bases from J, with 9 bases between. This CDR3 reads CASSYSWGDYNEQFF. CDR3 bases: TGTGCCAGCAGTTACTCGTGGGGGGACTACAATGAGCAGTTCTTC.

The chain is built from TRBV29-1 and TRBJ2-5; D perhaps matches TRBD2 (5 bases). Trimming removed 3 bases at V and 2 bases at J, with 13 bases between. CDR1 is SQVTM and CDR2 is ANQGSEA in the germline V gene. There are 14 residues in the CDR3. CDR3 loop: CSVDEGETQETQYF. The CDR3 region has the DNA TGCAGCGTTGATGAGGGAGAGACGCAAGAGACCCAGTACTTC.

This clone was seen a few times. V and J are TRBV19 and TRBJ1-1; TRBD1 is a possible D gene (6 bases). The CDR3 extends over 10 amino acids. Germline CDR1 LNHDA, CDR2 SQIVND (reference sequence). V gave up 8 bases and J gave up 10 bases, with 11 bases separating them. CDR3: CASRGGGAFF. CDR3 in DNA: TGTGCCAGTCGCGGAGGGGGAGCTTTCTTT.

The V gene is TRBV5-1, the J gene TRBJ2-3; tentatively, D is TRBD1 (6 bases). Germline CDR1 SGHRS, CDR2 YFSETQ. The V end lost 6 bases, the J end lost 2 bases, and 16 bases lay between the germline ends. The CDR3 contains 15 residues. CDR3 bases: TGCGCCAGCACTCTGTGGGGGACAAACACAGATACGCAGTATTTT. Its translation is CASTLWGTNTDTQYF.

V is TRBV10-1 and J is TRBJ1-1, with D perhaps matching TRBD1 (6 bases). V lost 0 bases, J lost 5 bases, and 10 bases lay in between. The CDR3 is made up of 14 amino acids. From germline, CDR1 is WNHNN and CDR2 SYGVQD (reference sequence). The CDR3 reads CASSESTGRTEAFF. CDR3 nucleotides: TGCGCCAGCAGTGAGTCAACAGGGAGAACTGAAGCTTTCTTT.

J is TRBJ2-3 and V is TRBV2, with TRBD2 identical over 10 bases. The CDR3 sequence is 17 residues long. V shed 0 bases, J shed 6 bases, and the junction held 9 bases outside the gene matches. Germline V CDR1 and CDR2: SNHLY, FYNNEI. The CDR3 sequence: CASSEALLAGAADTQYF. The CDR3 bases are TGTGCCAGCAGTGAAGCGCTTCTAGCGGGAGCTGCCGATACGCAGTATTTT.

This chain links TRBV10-3 with TRBJ2-3, with D uncertain. The CDR3 spans 15 residues. CDR1 is ENHRY and CDR2 is SYGVKD in the germline V gene. Deletions cut 6 bases from V and 5 bases from J, with 18 bases between. The CDR3 spells CAISRRLTSEDTQYF. Written as DNA, the CDR3 is TGTGCCATCAGCCGGCGGCTAACCAGCGAAGATACGCAGTATTTT.

CDR3 bases: TGTGCCTGGAGACTACAGGGGGCCCATAATGAAAAACTGTTTTTT. Residues: CAWRLQGAHNEKLFF. The chain has TRBV30 and TRBJ1-4, with 9 bases identical to TRBD1. V lost 3 bases and J lost 4; bases outside the gene matches: 6. CDR1 is GTSNPN and CDR2 is SVGIG in the germline V gene (reference sequence). The CDR3 has 15 amino acids.